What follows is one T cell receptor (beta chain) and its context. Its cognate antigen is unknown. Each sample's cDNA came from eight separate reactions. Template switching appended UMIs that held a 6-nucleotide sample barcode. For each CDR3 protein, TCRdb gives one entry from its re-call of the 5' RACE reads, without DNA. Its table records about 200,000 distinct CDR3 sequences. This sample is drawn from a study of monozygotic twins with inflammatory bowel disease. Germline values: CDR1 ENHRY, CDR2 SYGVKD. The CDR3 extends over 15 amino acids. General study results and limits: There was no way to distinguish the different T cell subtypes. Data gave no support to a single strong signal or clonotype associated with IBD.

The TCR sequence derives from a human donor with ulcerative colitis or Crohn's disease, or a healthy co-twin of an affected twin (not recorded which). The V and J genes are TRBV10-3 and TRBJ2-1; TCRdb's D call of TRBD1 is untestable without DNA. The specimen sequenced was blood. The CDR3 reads CATSRQSGSYNEQFF.